This T cell receptor beta chain was captured in a study of PD-1 blockade in classical Hodgkin lymphoma. About the study: Nivolumab was administered to patients intravenously at 3 mg/kg every 2 weeks. Study-wide findings and caveats: Initiation of nivolumab under 1 year after ASCT led to exclusion of patients. Causes of the repertoire differences remain undefined, possibly disease activity or prior therapy.

Clones were sequenced by immunoSEQ multiplex PCR, and TCRdb holds only the in-frame ones, with some missing. The table includes more than 7,500 clones, about 70% detected once. Regarding this clone: Its antigen is currently unknown.

Autologous stem cell transplantation was followed by relapse in every patient, and brentuximab vedotin exposure varied. Using magnetic negative selection, the CD4+ T cells were separated out of thawed PBMCs. Specimen: CD4+ T cells from blood, collected at baseline. The receptor comes from a human donor with classical Hodgkin lymphoma.

CDR3 sequence reads: CASRLACGGRRSPLHF. The CDR3 bases are TGTGCAAGTCGCTTAGCGTGCGGGGGCCGAAGGTCACCCCTCCACTTT. The rearrangement joins TRBV12-2 to TRBJ1-6. TRBV12-2 is an annotated pseudogene. This CDR3 region has 16 residues.